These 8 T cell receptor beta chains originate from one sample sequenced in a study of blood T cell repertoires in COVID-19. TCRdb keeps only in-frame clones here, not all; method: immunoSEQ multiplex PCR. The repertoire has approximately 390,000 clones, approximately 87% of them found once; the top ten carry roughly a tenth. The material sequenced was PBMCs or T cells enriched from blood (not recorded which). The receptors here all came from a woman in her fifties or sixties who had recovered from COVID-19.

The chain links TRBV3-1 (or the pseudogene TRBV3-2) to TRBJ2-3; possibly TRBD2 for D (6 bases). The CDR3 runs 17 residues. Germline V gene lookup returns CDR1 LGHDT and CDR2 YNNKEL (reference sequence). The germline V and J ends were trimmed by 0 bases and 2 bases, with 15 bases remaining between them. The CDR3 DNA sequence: TGTGCCAGCAGCCAAGATCGCGTGGACTACACCACAGATACGCAGTATTTT. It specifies CASSQDRVDYTTDTQYF.

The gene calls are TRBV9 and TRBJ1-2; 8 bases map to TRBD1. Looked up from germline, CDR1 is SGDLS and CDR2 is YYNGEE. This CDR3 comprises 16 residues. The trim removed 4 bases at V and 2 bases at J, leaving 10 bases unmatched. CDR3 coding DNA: TGTGCCAGCAGCATTAGTCAGGGACAGGCGAACTATGGCTACACCTTC. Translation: CASSISQGQANYGYTF.

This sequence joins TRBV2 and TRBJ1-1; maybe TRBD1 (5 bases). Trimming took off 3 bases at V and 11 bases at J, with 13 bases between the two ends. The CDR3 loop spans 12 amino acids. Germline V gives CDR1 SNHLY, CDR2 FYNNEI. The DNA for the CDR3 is TGTGCCAGCAGTGAGACCTATGGGGGGGCTTTCTTT. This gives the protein CASSETYGGAFF.

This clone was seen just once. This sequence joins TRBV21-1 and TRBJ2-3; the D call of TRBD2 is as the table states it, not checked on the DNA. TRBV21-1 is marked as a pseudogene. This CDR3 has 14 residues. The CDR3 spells CASSIRGLSDTQYF. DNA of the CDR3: TGTGCCAGCAGCATTAGGGGACTCTCAGATACGCAGTATTTT.

In DNA, the CDR3 is TGCGCCAGCAGCCCCGAGGGACTTGGGGGGGATGGAGGCTACACCTTC. Its translation: CASSPEGLGGDGGYTF. J is TRBJ1-2 and V is TRBV4-3; TRBD1 might be the D (5 bases). The CDR3 sequence is 16 residues long. V was shortened by 4 bases and J by 8 bases, with 23 bases between the two germline ends. CDR1 and CDR2 (germline): LGHNA, YSLEER.

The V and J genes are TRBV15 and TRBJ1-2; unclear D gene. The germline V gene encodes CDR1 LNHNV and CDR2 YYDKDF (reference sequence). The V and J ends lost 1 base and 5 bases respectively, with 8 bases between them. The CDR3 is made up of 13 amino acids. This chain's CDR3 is CATSRGLDYGYTF. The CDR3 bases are TGTGCCACCAGCAGAGGACTTGATTATGGCTACACCTTC. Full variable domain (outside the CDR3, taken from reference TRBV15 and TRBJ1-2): DAMVIQNPRYQVTQFGKPVTLSCSQTLNHNVMYWYQQKSSQAPKLLFHYYDKDFNNEADTPDNFQSRRPNTSFCFLDIRSPGLGDTAMYLCATSRGLDYGYTFGSGTRLTVV.

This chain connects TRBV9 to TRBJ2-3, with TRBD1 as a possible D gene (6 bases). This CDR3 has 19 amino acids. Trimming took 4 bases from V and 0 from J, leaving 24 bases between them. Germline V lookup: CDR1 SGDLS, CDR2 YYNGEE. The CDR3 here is CASSPGQKKLPSSTDTQYF. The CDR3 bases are TGTGCCAGCAGCCCCGGACAGAAGAAACTCCCTTCTAGCACAGATACGCAGTATTTT.

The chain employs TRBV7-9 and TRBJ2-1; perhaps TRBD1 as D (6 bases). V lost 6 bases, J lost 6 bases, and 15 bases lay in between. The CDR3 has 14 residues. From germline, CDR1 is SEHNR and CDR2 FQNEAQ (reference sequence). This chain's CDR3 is CASRLTTGSNEQFF. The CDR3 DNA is TGTGCCAGCAGATTAACGACAGGTTCCAATGAGCAGTTCTTC.